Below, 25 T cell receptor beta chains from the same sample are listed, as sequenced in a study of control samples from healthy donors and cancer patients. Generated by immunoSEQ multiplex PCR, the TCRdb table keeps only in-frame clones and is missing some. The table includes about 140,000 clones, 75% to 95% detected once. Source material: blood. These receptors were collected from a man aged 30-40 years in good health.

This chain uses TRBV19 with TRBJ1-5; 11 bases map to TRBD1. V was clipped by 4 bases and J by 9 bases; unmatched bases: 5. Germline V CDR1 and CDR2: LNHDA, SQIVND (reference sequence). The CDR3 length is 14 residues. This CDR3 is CASSTFGTGGPQHF. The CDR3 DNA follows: TGTGCCAGTAGTACGTTCGGGACAGGGGGGCCCCAGCATTTT. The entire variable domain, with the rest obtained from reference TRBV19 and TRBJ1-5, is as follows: DGGITQSPKYLFRKEGQNVTLSCEQNLNHDAMYWYRQDPGQGLRLIYYSQIVNDFQKGDIAEGYSVSREKKESFPLTVTSAQKNPTAFYLCASSTFGTGGPQHFGDGTRLSIL.

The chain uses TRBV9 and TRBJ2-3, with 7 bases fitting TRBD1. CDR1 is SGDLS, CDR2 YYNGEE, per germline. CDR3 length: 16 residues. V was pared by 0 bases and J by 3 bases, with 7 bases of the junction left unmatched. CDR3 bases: TGTGCCAGCAGCGTAGATGTAGGGGGCCTGACAGATACGCAGTATTTT. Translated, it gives CASSVDVGGLTDTQYF.

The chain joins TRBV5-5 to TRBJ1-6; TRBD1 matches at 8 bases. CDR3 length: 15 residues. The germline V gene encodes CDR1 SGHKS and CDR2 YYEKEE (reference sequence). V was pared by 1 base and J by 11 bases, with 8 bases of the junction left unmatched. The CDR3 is CASSLTGRGLTPLHF. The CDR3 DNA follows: TGTGCCAGCAGCTTGACGGGCAGGGGGCTTACACCCCTCCACTTT.

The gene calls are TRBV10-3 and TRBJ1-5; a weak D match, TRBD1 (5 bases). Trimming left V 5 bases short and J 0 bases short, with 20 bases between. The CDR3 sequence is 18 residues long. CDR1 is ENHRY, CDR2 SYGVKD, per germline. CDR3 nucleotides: TGTGCCATCAGTAACCGGGACCTCCTTCGATATAGCAATCAGCCCCAGCATTTT. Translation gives CAISNRDLLRYSNQPQHF.

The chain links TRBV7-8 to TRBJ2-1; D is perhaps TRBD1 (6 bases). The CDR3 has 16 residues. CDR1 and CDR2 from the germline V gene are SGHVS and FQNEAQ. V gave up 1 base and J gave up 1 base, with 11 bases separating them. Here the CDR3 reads CASSLDVTGSYNEQFF. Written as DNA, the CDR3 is TGTGCCAGCAGCTTAGATGTGACAGGTTCCTACAATGAGCAGTTCTTC.

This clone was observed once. The CDR3 nucleotides are TGTGCCAGCAGCTCCACCCCGCAGCGACTAGGTCAAAACAATGAGCAGTTCTTC. This encodes CASSSTPQRLGQNNEQFF. This sequence joins TRBV11-2 and TRBJ2-1, with D perhaps matching TRBD2 (6 bases). There are 18 residues in the CDR3. Germline assignment: CDR1 SGHAT and CDR2 FQNNGV. The germline V and J ends were trimmed by 4 bases and 5 bases, with 24 bases remaining between them.

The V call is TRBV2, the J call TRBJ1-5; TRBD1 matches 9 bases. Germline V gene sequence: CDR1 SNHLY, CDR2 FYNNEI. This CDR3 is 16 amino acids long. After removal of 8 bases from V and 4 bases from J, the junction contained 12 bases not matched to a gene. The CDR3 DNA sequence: TGTGCCAGCCAAAGAATAGGGACAGGGAGGAATCAGCCCCAGCATTTT. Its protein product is CASQRIGTGRNQPQHF.

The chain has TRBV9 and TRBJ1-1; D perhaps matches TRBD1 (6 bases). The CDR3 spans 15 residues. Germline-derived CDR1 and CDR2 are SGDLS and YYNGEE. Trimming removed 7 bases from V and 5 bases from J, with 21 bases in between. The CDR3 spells CASAEVAGADTEAFF. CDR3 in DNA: TGTGCCAGCGCAGAGGTTGCGGGGGCGGATACTGAAGCTTTCTTT.

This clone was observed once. The CDR3 spells CASSTGTGGWYEQYF. The CDR3 DNA follows: TGTGCCAGCAGTACCGGGACAGGGGGCTGGTACGAGCAGTACTTC. This sequence joins TRBV6-6 and TRBJ2-7; 12 bases map to TRBD1. V lost 5 bases and J lost 4; bases outside the gene matches: 6. The CDR3 totals 15 residues. Germline-derived CDR1 and CDR2 are MNHNY and SVGAGI (reference sequence).

The CDR3 region is CASSFGNQGYTF. CDR3 nucleotide sequence: TGCGCCAGCAGCTTCGGCAATCAGGGCTACACCTTC. J is TRBJ1-2 and V is TRBV5-1, with D unclear. The V end was cut by 2 bases, the J end by 8 bases, with 10 bases between. The CDR3 covers 12 residues. Looked up from germline, CDR1 is SGHRS and CDR2 is YFSETQ.

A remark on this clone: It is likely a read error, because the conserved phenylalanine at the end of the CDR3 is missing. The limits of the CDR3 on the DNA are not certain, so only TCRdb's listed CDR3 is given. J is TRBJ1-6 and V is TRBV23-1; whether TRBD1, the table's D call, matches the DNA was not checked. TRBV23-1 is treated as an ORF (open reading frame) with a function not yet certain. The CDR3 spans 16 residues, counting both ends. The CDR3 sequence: CASSQSGHKIVHPSTL.

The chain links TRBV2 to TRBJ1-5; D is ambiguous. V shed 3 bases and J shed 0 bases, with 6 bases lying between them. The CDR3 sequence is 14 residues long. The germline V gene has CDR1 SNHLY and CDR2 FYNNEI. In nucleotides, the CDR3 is TGTGCCAGCAGTGACAACTATAGCAATCAGCCCCAGCATTTT. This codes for CASSDNYSNQPQHF.

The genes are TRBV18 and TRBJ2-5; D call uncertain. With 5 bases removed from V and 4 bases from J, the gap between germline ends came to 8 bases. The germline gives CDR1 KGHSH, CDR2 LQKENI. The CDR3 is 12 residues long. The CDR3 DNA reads TGTGCCAGCTCAAGAGAACGAGAGACCCAGTACTTC. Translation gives CASSRERETQYF.

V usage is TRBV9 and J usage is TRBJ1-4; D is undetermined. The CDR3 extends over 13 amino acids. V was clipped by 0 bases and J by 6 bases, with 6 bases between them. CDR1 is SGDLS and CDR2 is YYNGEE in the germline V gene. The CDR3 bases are TGTGCCAGCAGCGTAGGAAATGATGAAAAACTGTTTTTT. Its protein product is CASSVGNDEKLFF.

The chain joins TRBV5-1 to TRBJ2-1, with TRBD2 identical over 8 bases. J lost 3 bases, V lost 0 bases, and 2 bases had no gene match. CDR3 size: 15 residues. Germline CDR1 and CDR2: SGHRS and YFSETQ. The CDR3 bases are TGCGCCAGCAGCTTGGGACTAGCGAACTACAATGAGCAGTTCTTC. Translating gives CASSLGLANYNEQFF.

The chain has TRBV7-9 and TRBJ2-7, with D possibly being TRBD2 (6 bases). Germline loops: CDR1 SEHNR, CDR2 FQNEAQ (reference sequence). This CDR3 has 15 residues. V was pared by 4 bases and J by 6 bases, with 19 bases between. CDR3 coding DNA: TGTGCCAGCAGCTCCCAGGCGGGGCCCTCACGCGAGCAGTACTTC. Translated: CASSSQAGPSREQYF.

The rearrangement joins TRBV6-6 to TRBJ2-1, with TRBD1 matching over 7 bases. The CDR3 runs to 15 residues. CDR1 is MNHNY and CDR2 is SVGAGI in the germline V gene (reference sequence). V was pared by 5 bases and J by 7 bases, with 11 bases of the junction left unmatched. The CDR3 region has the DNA TGTGCCAGCAGTCGAGGACAGGAGCTGAGAAATGAGCAGTTCTTC. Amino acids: CASSRGQELRNEQFF.

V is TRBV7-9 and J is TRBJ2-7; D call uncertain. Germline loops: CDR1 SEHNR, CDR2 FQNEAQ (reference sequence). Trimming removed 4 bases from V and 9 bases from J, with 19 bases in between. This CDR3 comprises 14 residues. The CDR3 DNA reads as TGTGCCAGCAGCTCCCCCACTGGTTCTCGTGCGCAGTACTTC. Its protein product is CASSSPTGSRAQYF. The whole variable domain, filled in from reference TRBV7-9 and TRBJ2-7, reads DTGVSQNPRHKITKRGQNVTFRCDPISEHNRLYWYRQTLGQGPEFLTYFQNEAQLEKSRLLSDRFSAERPKGSFSTLEIQRTEQGDSAMYLCASSSPTGSRAQYFGPGTRLTVT.

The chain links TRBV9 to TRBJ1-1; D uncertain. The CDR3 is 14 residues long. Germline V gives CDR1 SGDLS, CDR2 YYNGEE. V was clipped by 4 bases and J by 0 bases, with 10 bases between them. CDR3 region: CASSRPGMNTEAFF. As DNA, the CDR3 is TGTGCCAGCAGCAGGCCGGGTATGAACACTGAAGCTTTCTTT.

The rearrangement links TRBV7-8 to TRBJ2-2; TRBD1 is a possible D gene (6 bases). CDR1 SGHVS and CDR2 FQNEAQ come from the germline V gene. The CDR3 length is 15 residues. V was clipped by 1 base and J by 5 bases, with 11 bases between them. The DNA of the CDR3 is TGTGCCAGCAGCTTAGGGGCAGGGGTGACCGGGGAGCTGTTTTTT. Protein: CASSLGAGVTGELFF.

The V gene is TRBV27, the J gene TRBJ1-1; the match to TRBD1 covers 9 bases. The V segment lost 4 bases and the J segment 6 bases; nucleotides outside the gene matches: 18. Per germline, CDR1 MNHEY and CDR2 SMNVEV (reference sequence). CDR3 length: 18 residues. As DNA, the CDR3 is TGTGCCAGCAGTTCCACACTTTATCGGACAGGGGAAGGTGCTGAAGCTTTCTTT. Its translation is CASSSTLYRTGEGAEAFF.

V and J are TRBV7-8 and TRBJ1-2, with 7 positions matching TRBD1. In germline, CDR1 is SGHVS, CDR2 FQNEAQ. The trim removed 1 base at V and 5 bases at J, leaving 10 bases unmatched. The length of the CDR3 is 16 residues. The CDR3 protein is CASSLGLTGVEYGYTF. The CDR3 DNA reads TGTGCCAGCAGCTTAGGCCTAACAGGGGTAGAGTATGGCTACACCTTC.

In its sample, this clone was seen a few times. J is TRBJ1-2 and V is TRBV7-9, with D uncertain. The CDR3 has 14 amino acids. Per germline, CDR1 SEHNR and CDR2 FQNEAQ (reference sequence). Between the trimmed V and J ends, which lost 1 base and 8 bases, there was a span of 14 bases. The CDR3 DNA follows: TGTGCCAGCAGCTTAGAAGTGAGGCCGTGGGGCTACACCTTC. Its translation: CASSLEVRPWGYTF.

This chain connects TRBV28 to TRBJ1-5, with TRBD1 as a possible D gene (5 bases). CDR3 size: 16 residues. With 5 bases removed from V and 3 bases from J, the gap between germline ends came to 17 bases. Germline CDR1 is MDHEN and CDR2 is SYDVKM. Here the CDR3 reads CASSPPNRQINQPQHF. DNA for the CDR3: TGTGCCAGCAGTCCCCCTAACAGACAGATCAATCAGCCCCAGCATTTT.

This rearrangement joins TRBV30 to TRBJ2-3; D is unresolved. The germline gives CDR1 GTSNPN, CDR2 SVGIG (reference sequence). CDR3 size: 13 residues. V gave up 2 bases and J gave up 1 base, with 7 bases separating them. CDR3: CAWSTKGTDTQYF. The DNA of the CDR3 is TGTGCCTGGAGTACGAAGGGCACAGATACGCAGTATTTT.